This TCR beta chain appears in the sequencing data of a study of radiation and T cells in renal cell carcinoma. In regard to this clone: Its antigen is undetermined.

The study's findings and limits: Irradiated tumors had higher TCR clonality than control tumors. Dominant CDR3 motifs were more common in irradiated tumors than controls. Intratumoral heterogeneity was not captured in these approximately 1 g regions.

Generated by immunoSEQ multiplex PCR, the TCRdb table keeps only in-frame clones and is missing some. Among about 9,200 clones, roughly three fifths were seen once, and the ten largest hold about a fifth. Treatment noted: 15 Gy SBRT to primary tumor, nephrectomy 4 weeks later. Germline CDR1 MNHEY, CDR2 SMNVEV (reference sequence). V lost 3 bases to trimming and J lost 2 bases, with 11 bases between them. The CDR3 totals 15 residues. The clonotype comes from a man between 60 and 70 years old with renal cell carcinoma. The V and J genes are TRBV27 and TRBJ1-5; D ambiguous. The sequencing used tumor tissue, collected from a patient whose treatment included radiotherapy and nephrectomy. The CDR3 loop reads CASSLGSLGNQPQHF. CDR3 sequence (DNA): TGTGCCAGCAGTTTGGGTTCGTTAGGCAATCAGCCCCAGCATTTT.